This is a list of T cell receptor beta chains from one sample in a study of blood T cell repertoires in COVID-19. Produced via immunoSEQ multiplex PCR; TCRdb's table is partial and in-frame only. The sample consists of under 450,000 clones, approximately 89% of them appearing once. The sequenced material came from peripheral blood. The receptor source for this set is a woman aged 45-60 years with COVID-19, enrolled during active disease. The CDR3 runs from the conserved cysteine through the conserved F or W. A D gene is named only where the DNA matches it firmly. Expanded clones get a size class; other rows say once, few or many, or leave the size out.

clone size: NA; D gene: NA; V gene: TRBV5-1; J gene: TRBJ1-3; CDR3 DNA: TGCGCCAGCAGCTTGGGGCCCCTCGGCGCAGGGATAAGCTCTGGAAACACCATATATTTT; CDR3 protein: CASSLGPLGAGISSGNTIYF
clone size: NA; D gene: TRBD2; V gene: TRBV5-4; J gene: TRBJ2-7; CDR3 DNA: TGTGCCAGCAGCGCCAGCCATTTAGCGGGGGATTCTTACGAGCAGTACTTC; CDR3 protein: CASSASHLAGDSYEQYF
clone size: NA; D gene: NA; V gene: TRBV29-1; J gene: TRBJ1-1; CDR3 DNA: TGCAGCGTTGAAGATCATAAGGGGACAACAAATGAAGCTTTCTTT; CDR3 protein: CSVEDHKGTTNEAFF
clone size: NA; D gene: NA; V gene: TRBV7-9; J gene: TRBJ2-1; CDR3 DNA: TGTGCCAGCAGCTATCCGGGGGATGAGCAGTTCTTC; CDR3 protein: CASSYPGDEQFF
clone size: NA; D gene: TRBD1; V gene: TRBV11-2; J gene: TRBJ2-7; CDR3 DNA: TGTGCCAGCAGCGCAACAGGGGGCTCCTACGAGCAGTACTTC; CDR3 protein: CASSATGGSYEQYF
clone size: NA; D gene: NA; V gene: TRBV9; J gene: TRBJ1-2; CDR3 DNA: TGTGCCAGCAGCGTAGATGTAGGGGCCTATCGGAATGGCTACACCTTC; CDR3 protein: CASSVDVGAYRNGYTF
clone size: NA; D gene: NA; V gene: TRBV5-6; J gene: TRBJ1-5; CDR3 DNA: TGTGCCAGCAGCCAACGGGGGGCGCCAAATCAGCCCCAGCATTTT; CDR3 protein: CASSQRGAPNQPQHF
clone size: NA; D gene: TRBD2; V gene: TRBV2; J gene: TRBJ2-3; CDR3 DNA: TGTGCCAGCAGTGATGCGGGGGGGCCCCCAGATACGCAGTATTTT; CDR3 protein: CASSDAGGPPDTQYF
clone size: once; D gene: TRBD1; V gene: TRBV5-8; J gene: TRBJ2-7; CDR3 DNA: TGTGCCAGCAGCTCGGGACAGGGGGCCTACGAGCAGTACTTC; CDR3 protein: CASSSGQGAYEQYF
clone size: many; D gene: TRBD2; V gene: TRBV19; J gene: TRBJ2-2; CDR3 DNA: TGTGCCAGTAGTATAGCTAGCGGGGGGGCCGGGGAGCTGTTTTTT; CDR3 protein: CASSIASGGAGELFF
clone size: NA; D gene: NA; V gene: TRBV15; J gene: TRBJ1-4; CDR3 DNA: TGTGCCACCAGCACAGGGAACCGAGCAACTAATGAAAAACTGTTTTTT; CDR3 protein: CATSTGNRATNEKLFF